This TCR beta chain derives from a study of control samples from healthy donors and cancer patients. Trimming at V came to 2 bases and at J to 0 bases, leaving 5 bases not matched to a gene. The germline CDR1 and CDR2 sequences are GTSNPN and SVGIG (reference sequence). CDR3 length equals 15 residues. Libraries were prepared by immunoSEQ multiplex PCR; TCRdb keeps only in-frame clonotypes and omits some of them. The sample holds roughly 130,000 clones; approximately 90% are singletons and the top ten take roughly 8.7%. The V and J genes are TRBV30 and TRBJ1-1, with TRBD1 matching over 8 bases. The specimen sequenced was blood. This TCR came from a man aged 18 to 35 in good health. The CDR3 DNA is TGTGCCTGGAGTATGACAGGGGCCGTGAACACTGAAGCTTTCTTT. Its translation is CAWSMTGAVNTEAFF.